The 14 T cell receptor beta chains given below trace back to one sample, sequenced in a study of cytomegalovirus exposure and HLA in healthy donors. The PCR ran on 60 Vbeta and 13 Jbeta primers. Clones were sequenced by immunoSEQ multiplex PCR, and TCRdb holds only the in-frame ones, with some missing. Among approximately 200,000 clones listed, roughly four fifths were seen once. What was sequenced was PBMCs. The receptors originated from a man between 25 and 39 years old in good health and CMV-seronegative.

The DNA for the CDR3 is TGTGCCAGGGCCCTGTTCTCCGGACGGGAGCTGGGTATTTACGAGCAGTACTTC. Protein: CARALFSGRELGIYEQYF. This sequence joins TRBV27 and TRBJ2-7; the D gene is possibly TRBD2 (6 bases). CDR3 length: 18 residues. V dropped 9 bases and J dropped 4 bases, with 31 bases sitting between them. Germline loops: CDR1 MNHEY, CDR2 SMNVEV (reference sequence).

The gene calls are TRBV7-8 and TRBJ2-2, with a weak D call TRBD2 (6 bases). V dropped 4 bases and J dropped 4 bases, with 16 bases sitting between them. Germline V gene data show CDR1 as SGHVS and CDR2 as FQNEAQ. The CDR3 has 16 residues. CDR3: CASSSRDSFSTGELFF. CDR3 DNA sequence: TGTGCCAGCAGCTCCCGGGACTCTTTTTCCACCGGGGAGCTGTTTTTT.

V usage is TRBV4-2 and J usage is TRBJ1-4, with D unresolved. The length of the CDR3 is 20 residues. V was shortened by 0 bases and J by 2 bases, with 22 bases between the two germline ends. The germline CDR1 and CDR2 sequences are LGHNA and YNFKEQ. CDR3 sequence reads: CASSQEGSRGEVITNEKLFF. The DNA for the CDR3 is TGTGCCAGCAGCCAAGAGGGGAGTCGCGGGGAAGTGATCACTAATGAAAAACTGTTTTTT.

CDR3 DNA: TGTGCCAGCAGCTTAAGACTTACAGGGAACACTGAAGCTTTCTTT. Its protein product is CASSLRLTGNTEAFF. J is TRBJ1-1 and V is TRBV11-2; tentatively, D is TRBD1 (5 bases). This CDR3 region has 15 residues. Germline lookup yields CDR1 SGHAT and CDR2 FQNNGV. Trimming stripped 2 bases from V and 1 base from J, with 11 bases between.

This rearrangement joins TRBV19 to TRBJ2-1, with TRBD2 matching 8 bases. The CDR3 is 16 amino acids. Looked up from germline, CDR1 is LNHDA and CDR2 is SQIVND (reference sequence). The trim removed 6 bases at V and 6 bases at J, leaving 13 bases unmatched. DNA for the CDR3: TGTGCCAGTAGCTCAATAGCGGGGATTACCTCCAATGAGCAGTTCTTC. The encoded protein is CASSSIAGITSNEQFF.

V and J are TRBV5-4 and TRBJ2-2, with D possibly TRBD1 on 6 matching bases. Germline-derived CDR1 and CDR2 are SGHNT and YYREEE (reference sequence). The V end was cut by 5 bases, the J end by 6 bases, with 11 bases between. CDR3 length: 13 amino acids. CDR3 amino acids: CASRPTGSGELFF. CDR3 coding DNA: TGTGCCAGCAGGCCAACAGGGTCCGGGGAGCTGTTTTTT.

This chain uses TRBV4-1 with TRBJ2-5; perhaps TRBD2 as D (6 bases). Germline V gives CDR1 MGHRA, CDR2 YSYEKL. This CDR3 is 15 amino acids long. Between the trimmed V and J ends, which lost 1 base and 5 bases, there was a span of 14 bases. The CDR3 protein is CASSQVETSLETQYF. The CDR3 DNA sequence: TGCGCCAGCAGCCAAGTCGAGACTAGTCTGGAGACCCAGTACTTC.

This chain uses TRBV29-1 with TRBJ2-1, with 14 bases that match TRBD2. This CDR3 contains 14 residues. Trimming took 7 bases from V and 7 from J; bases not matched to a gene: 6. Germline CDR1 SQVTM, CDR2 ANQGSEA. CDR3 nucleotide sequence: TGCAGCGCCCGACTAGCGGGAGGGTTGAATGAGCAGTTCTTC. The encoded protein is CSARLAGGLNEQFF.

The J gene is TRBJ2-7, the V gene TRBV28, with 8 positions matching TRBD2. The CDR3 has 12 amino acids. CDR1 MDHEN and CDR2 SYDVKM come from the germline V gene. V trimming: 9 bases; J trimming: 2 bases; junction bases outside the gene matches: 3. The CDR3 reads CASRGLAYEQYF. In DNA, the CDR3 is TGTGCCAGTAGGGGACTAGCCTACGAGCAGTACTTC.

The chain employs TRBV28 and TRBJ1-4, with 7 bases lining up with TRBD1. The V gene's germline CDR1 is MDHEN and CDR2 SYDVKM. This CDR3 has 14 amino acids. V lost 5 bases and J lost 5; bases outside the gene matches: 5. CDR3 DNA sequence: TGTGCCAGCAGTCCCCGGGACAGAAATGAAAAACTGTTTTTT. Its protein product is CASSPRDRNEKLFF.

This rearrangement joins TRBV6-1 to TRBJ2-7, with D possibly TRBD1 on 6 matching bases. With 2 bases removed from V and 3 bases from J, the gap between germline ends came to 8 bases. This CDR3 contains 13 residues. The germline gives CDR1 MNHNS, CDR2 SASEGT. CDR3 in amino acids: CASSEWGLYEQYF. The CDR3 bases are TGTGCCAGCAGTGAATGGGGGCTCTACGAGCAGTACTTC.

The gene calls are TRBV10-3 and TRBJ2-7; TRBD2 aligns across 7 bases. Germline V gene data show CDR1 as ENHRY and CDR2 as SYGVKD. The ends lost 7 bases at V and 6 bases at J; junction bases unmatched: 15. This CDR3 has 15 amino acids. The CDR3, as DNA: TGTGCCATCAAGGACACCGGGACTACCACCGGCGAGCAGTACTTC. This sequence encodes CAIKDTGTTTGEQYF.

This chain links TRBV7-2 with TRBJ2-1, with 8 positions matching TRBD1. Unmatched junction bases numbered 2, after V lost 4 bases and J lost 3 bases. CDR1 is SGHTA and CDR2 is FQGNSA in the germline V gene. The CDR3 runs to 14 residues. CDR3: CASSSGTGYNEQFF. CDR3 bases: TGTGCCAGCAGCTCCGGGACAGGCTACAATGAGCAGTTCTTC.

The chain couples TRBV2 to TRBJ1-2, with D maybe TRBD1 (6 bases). CDR1 and CDR2 from the germline V gene are SNHLY and FYNNEI. The V and J ends lost 4 bases and 8 bases respectively, with 14 bases between them. The CDR3 loop spans 13 amino acids. CDR3 loop: CASSGWGGQGYTF. CDR3 bases: TGTGCCAGCAGTGGATGGGGGGGCCAGGGCTACACCTTC.